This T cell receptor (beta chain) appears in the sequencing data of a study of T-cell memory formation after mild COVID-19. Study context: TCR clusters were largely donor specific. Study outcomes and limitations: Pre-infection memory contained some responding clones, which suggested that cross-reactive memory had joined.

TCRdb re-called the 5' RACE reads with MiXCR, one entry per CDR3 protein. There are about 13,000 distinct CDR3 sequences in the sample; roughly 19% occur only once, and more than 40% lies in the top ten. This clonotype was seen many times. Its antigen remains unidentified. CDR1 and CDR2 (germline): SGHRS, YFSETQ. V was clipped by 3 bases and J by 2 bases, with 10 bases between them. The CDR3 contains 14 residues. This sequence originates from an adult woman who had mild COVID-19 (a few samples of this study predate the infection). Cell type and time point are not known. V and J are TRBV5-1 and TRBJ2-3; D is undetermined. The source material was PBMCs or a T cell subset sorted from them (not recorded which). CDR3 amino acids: CASSSGPNTDTQYF. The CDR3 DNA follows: TGCGCCAGCAGCTCCGGACCGAACACAGATACGCAGTATTTT.